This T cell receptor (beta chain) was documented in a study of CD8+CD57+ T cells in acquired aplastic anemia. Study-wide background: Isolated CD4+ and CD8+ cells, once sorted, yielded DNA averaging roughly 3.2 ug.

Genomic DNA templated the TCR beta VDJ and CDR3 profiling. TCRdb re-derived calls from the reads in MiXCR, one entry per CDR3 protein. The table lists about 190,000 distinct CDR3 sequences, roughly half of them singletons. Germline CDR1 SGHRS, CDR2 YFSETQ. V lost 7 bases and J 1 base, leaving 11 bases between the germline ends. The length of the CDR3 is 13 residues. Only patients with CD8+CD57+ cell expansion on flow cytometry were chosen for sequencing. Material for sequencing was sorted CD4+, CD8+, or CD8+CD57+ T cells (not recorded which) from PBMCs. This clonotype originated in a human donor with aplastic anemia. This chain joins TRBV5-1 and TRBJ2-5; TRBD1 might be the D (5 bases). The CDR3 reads CASAGIGQETQYF. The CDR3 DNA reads TGCGCCAGCGCAGGGATTGGCCAAGAGACCCAGTACTTC.